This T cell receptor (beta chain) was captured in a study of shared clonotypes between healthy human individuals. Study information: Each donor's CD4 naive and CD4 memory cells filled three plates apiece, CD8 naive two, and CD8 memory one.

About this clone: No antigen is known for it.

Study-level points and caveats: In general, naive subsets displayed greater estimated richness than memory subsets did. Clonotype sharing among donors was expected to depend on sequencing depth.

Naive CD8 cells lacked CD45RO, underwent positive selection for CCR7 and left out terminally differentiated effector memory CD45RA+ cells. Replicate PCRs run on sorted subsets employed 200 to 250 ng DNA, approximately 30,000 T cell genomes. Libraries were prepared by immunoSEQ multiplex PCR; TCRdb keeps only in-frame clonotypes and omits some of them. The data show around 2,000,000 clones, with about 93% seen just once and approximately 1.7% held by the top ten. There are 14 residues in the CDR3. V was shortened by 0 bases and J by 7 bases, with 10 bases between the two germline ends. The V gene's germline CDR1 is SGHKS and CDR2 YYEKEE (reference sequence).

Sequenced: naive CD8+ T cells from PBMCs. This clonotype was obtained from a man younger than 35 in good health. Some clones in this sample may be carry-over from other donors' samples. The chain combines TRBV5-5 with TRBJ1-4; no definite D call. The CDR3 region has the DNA TGTGCCAGCAGCTTGGAGAGTGGTGGTGAAAAACTGTTTTTT. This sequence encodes CASSLESGGEKLFF. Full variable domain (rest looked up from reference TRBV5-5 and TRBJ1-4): DAGVTQSPTHLIKTRGQQVTLRCSPISGHKSVSWYQQVLGQGPQFIFQYYEKEERGRGNFPDRFSARQFPNYSSELNVNALLLGDSALYLCASSLESGGEKLFFGSGTQLSVL.